The next 29 T cell receptor beta chains were all read from a single sample in a study of blood T cell repertoires in COVID-19. Repertoires were generated with immunoSEQ multiplex PCR, while TCRdb's copy carries only in-frame clones and drops some. This repertoire shows about 130,000 clones, approximately 90% found once; its top ten account for just over 2%. The material sequenced was peripheral blood. The receptors originated from a man aged 50 or older with COVID-19, enrolled during active disease.

The V call is TRBV4-2, the J call TRBJ2-7, with D possibly TRBD2 on 6 matching bases. Between the trimmed V and J ends, which lost 4 bases and 2 bases, there was a span of 18 bases. From germline, CDR1 is LGHNA and CDR2 YNFKEQ. CDR3 length equals 16 residues. For the CDR3, the DNA is TGTGCCAGCAGCCTAGCCGTGGGACTCTTCCCCTACGAGCAGTACGTC. Protein sequence: CASSLAVGLFPYEQYV.

The rearrangement links TRBV6-5 to TRBJ2-1, with TRBD2 identical over 9 bases. Germline-derived CDR1 and CDR2 are MNHEY and SVGAGI. V lost 7 bases to trimming and J lost 7 bases; unmatched junction nucleotides: 11. The CDR3 runs to 15 residues. As DNA, the CDR3 is TGTGCCAGCATAGCAAGCGGGAGGCCCGAGAATGAGCAGTTCTTC. This gives the protein CASIASGRPENEQFF.

The chain links TRBV5-4 to TRBJ2-1; no definite D call. Trimming took off 4 bases at V and 9 bases at J, with 11 bases between the two ends. The CDR3 spans 12 residues. Germline CDR1 is SGHNT and CDR2 is YYREEE (reference sequence). CDR3 amino acids: CASSKSSGEQFF. The CDR3 DNA sequence: TGTGCCAGCAGCAAGAGTTCGGGTGAGCAGTTCTTC.

The V and J genes are TRBV6-4 and TRBJ2-7, with TRBD1 matching over 9 bases. Germline V CDR1 and CDR2: MRHNA, SNTAGT. CDR3 length: 17 residues. The junction had 12 bases not matched to a gene; V was cut back by 2 bases and J by 4 bases. The CDR3, as DNA: TGTGCCAGCAGTGACAGCCCCGGGGACAGGGTGACGTACGAGCAGTACTTC. Residues: CASSDSPGDRVTYEQYF.

This sequence joins TRBV10-3 and TRBJ1-2; tentative D call: TRBD1 (5 bases). Germline-derived CDR1 and CDR2 are ENHRY and SYGVKD. CDR3 length: 11 residues. The V and J ends lost 11 bases and 8 bases respectively, with 15 bases between them. In nucleotides, the CDR3 is TGTGCCCTCGGGGGGGAGGGCGGCTACACCTTC. Its protein is CALGGEGGYTF.

The V and J genes are TRBV6-5 and TRBJ2-1; possibly TRBD2 for D (7 bases). This CDR3 is built from 15 residues. In germline, CDR1 is MNHEY, CDR2 SVGAGI. V was shortened by 6 bases and J by 2 bases, with 14 bases between the two germline ends. The CDR3 DNA follows: TGTGCCAGCAGCCTAGGGGGGGGAACCTACAATGAGCAGTTCTTC. It specifies CASSLGGGTYNEQFF.

This chain links TRBV2 with TRBJ2-7; 7 bases align to TRBD2. Germline assignment: CDR1 SNHLY and CDR2 FYNNEI. Trimming cost V 5 bases and J 4 bases; bases outside gene matches: 5. The CDR3 is 13 amino acids. CDR3 DNA sequence: TGTGCCAGCAGTCCGACGGGGGGTTACGAGCAGTACGTC. Its translation is CASSPTGGYEQYV.

This clone was counted once. The V gene is TRBV28, the J gene TRBJ2-5; weak D call: TRBD1 (5 bases). The germline V gene has CDR1 MDHEN and CDR2 SYDVKM. This CDR3 region has 17 residues. The V and J ends lost 6 bases and 2 bases respectively, with 22 bases between them. The CDR3 protein is CASSPRAWGRDQETQYF. CDR3 nucleotides: TGTGCCAGCAGCCCCCGGGCTTGGGGCAGGGATCAAGAGACCCAGTACTTC.

The chain uses TRBV5-6 and TRBJ1-5; 7 bases are a match to TRBD1. The CDR3 is made up of 14 amino acids. Per the germline V gene, CDR1 is SGHDT and CDR2 is YYEEEE. Losses at the gene ends were 3 bases for V and 5 bases for J; bases not matched to a gene: 5. Here the CDR3 reads CASSSRQGYQPQHF. For the CDR3, the DNA is TGTGCCAGCAGCTCGAGACAGGGTTATCAGCCCCAGCATTTT.

The chain combines TRBV6-6 with TRBJ2-7, with 12 bases that match TRBD1. CDR3 length: 20 residues. Germline trimming cut 5 bases from V and 0 bases from J; bases unmatched to any gene: 17. Germline CDR1 MNHNY, CDR2 SVGAGI (reference sequence). Here the CDR3 reads CASSRLVPGQGAGASYEQYF. The CDR3 DNA sequence: TGTGCCAGCAGTCGCCTAGTCCCGGGACAGGGGGCGGGGGCCTCCTACGAGCAGTACTTC.

J is TRBJ1-2 and V is TRBV27; D may be TRBD1 (6 bases). This CDR3 spans 14 amino acids. Trimming stripped 6 bases from V and 4 bases from J, with 15 bases between. Germline V gives CDR1 MNHEY, CDR2 SMNVEV (reference sequence). CDR3 in amino acids: CASRTNRETYGYTF. In nucleotides, the CDR3 is TGTGCCAGCAGAACCAACAGGGAAACCTATGGCTACACCTTC.

This clone was recorded a few times. The chain uses TRBV28 and TRBJ2-1; a weak D match, TRBD2 (7 bases). Germline-derived CDR1 and CDR2 are MDHEN and SYDVKM. This CDR3 spans 16 amino acids. Deletions cut 6 bases from V and 0 bases from J, with 15 bases between. The CDR3 DNA reads as TGTGCCAGCAGCCCGGGGGGCGCGAGCTCCTACAATGAGCAGTTCTTC. This encodes CASSPGGASSYNEQFF.

The chain uses TRBV29-1 and TRBJ2-2; D perhaps matches TRBD2 (7 bases). The germline gives CDR1 SQVTM, CDR2 ANQGSEA. Between the trimmed V and J ends, which lost 7 bases and 1 base, there was a span of 16 bases. CDR3 length equals 15 residues. The CDR3 DNA reads as TGCAGCGCAAACGGGGGGCAGTTGAACACCGGGGAGCTGTTTTTT. Its protein is CSANGGQLNTGELFF.

The gene calls are TRBV28 and TRBJ1-2; perhaps TRBD1 as D (6 bases). Germline assignment: CDR1 MDHEN and CDR2 SYDVKM. Trimming stripped 3 bases from V and 5 bases from J, with 19 bases between. The CDR3 runs to 16 residues. The CDR3 spells CASSLGGGGQTYGYTF. The CDR3 DNA reads as TGTGCCAGCAGTTTGGGGGGAGGGGGTCAGACGTATGGCTACACCTTC.

This chain connects TRBV5-3 to TRBJ2-1; D is possibly TRBD1 (7 bases). TRBV5-3 is flagged as an ORF with uncertain function. Trimming took off 4 bases at V and 7 bases at J, with 15 bases between the two ends. CDR3 size: 14 residues. The CDR3: CARSPVAGGNEQFF. The DNA of the CDR3 is TGTGCCAGAAGCCCCGTGGCAGGGGGGAATGAGCAGTTCTTC.

The chain is built from TRBV28 and TRBJ2-3; 16 nucleotides align to TRBD2. This CDR3 is 15 amino acids long. With 6 bases clipped from V and 7 bases from J, the junction kept 4 bases outside the gene matches. Per the germline V gene, CDR1 is MDHEN and CDR2 is SYDVKM. The CDR3 here is CASSRGLAGGYTQYF. For the CDR3, the DNA is TGTGCCAGCAGCCGGGGACTAGCGGGAGGGTATACGCAGTATTTT.

This clone was detected only a few times. V is TRBV6-6 and J is TRBJ2-1; 14 nucleotides match TRBD2. Per germline, CDR1 MNHNY and CDR2 SVGAGI (reference sequence). The trim removed 5 bases at V and 10 bases at J, leaving 7 bases unmatched. CDR3 length: 15 residues. CDR3 sequence: CASSQTSGRGGEQFF. As DNA, the CDR3 is TGTGCCAGCAGTCAGACTAGCGGGAGGGGGGGGGAGCAGTTCTTC.

This chain uses TRBV5-1 with TRBJ2-3; unclear D gene. Germline loops: CDR1 SGHRS, CDR2 YFSETQ. The CDR3 runs 14 residues. Trimming stripped 6 bases from V and 0 bases from J, with 11 bases between. The CDR3 loop reads CASNPRSSTDTQYF. The CDR3 coding sequence is TGCGCCAGCAACCCTAGGAGCAGCACAGATACGCAGTATTTT.

The chain links TRBV13 to TRBJ1-1; D might be TRBD1 (5 bases). V was trimmed by 0 bases and J by 0 bases, leaving 14 bases between them. Germline V gene sequence: CDR1 PRHDT, CDR2 FYEKMQ (reference sequence). The CDR3 length is 17 residues. CDR3 loop: CASSLGTALQLNTEAFF. The CDR3 DNA reads TGTGCCAGCAGCTTAGGGACAGCTCTTCAATTGAACACTGAAGCTTTCTTT.

The chain joins TRBV3-1 (or the pseudogene TRBV3-2) to TRBJ1-3, with D possibly TRBD1 on 5 matching bases. Per germline, CDR1 LGHDT and CDR2 YNNKEL (reference sequence). The V gene lost 0 bases and the J gene lost 0 bases, with 12 bases spanning the gap. CDR3 length equals 17 residues. The CDR3 protein is CASSQEKGLFSGNTIYF. CDR3 sequence (DNA): TGTGCCAGCAGCCAAGAAAAGGGACTGTTCTCTGGAAACACCATATATTTT.

The chain joins TRBV5-1 to TRBJ1-4, with 8 bases that match TRBD1. Germline CDR1 and CDR2: SGHRS and YFSETQ. Losses at the gene ends were 4 bases for V and 7 bases for J; bases not matched to a gene: 3. The CDR3 contains 13 residues. CDR3 sequence reads: CASSRTGTEKLFF. CDR3 coding DNA: TGCGCCAGCAGCCGGACAGGGACTGAAAAACTGTTTTTT.

The gene calls are TRBV19 and TRBJ2-7, with a possible D match to TRBD2 (6 bases). Germline-derived CDR1 and CDR2 are LNHDA and SQIVND (reference sequence). The CDR3 consists of 15 residues. V lost 3 bases, J lost 2 bases, and 14 bases lay in between. The CDR3 nucleotides read TGTGCCAGTAGTATCGGGGGACCGGTAACCTACGAGCAGTACTTC. It yields the protein CASSIGGPVTYEQYF.

The genes are TRBV6-6 and TRBJ1-2, with TRBD1 identical over 8 bases. V trimming: 0 bases; J trimming: 5 bases; junction bases outside the gene matches: 5. Germline-derived CDR1 and CDR2 are MNHNY and SVGAGI (reference sequence). CDR3 length equals 15 residues. CDR3 coding DNA: TGTGCCAGCAGTTACTCGCCCAACAGGGGGTATGGCTACACCTTC. Its translation is CASSYSPNRGYGYTF.

This clone appeared once. The chain is built from TRBV6-5 and TRBJ2-7, with 8 bases matching TRBD1. Germline V CDR1 and CDR2: MNHEY, SVGAGI. There are 14 residues in the CDR3. The V gene end was trimmed by 7 bases and the J gene end by 2 bases; junction bases not matched to a gene: 7. This CDR3 is CASTRTTGAYEQYV. In DNA form, the CDR3 reads TGTGCCAGCACCCGAACGACAGGGGCCTACGAGCAGTACGTC.

CDR3 in amino acids: CASSPREGYEQFF. The CDR3 coding sequence is TGTGCCAGCTCACCGAGGGAAGGATATGAGCAGTTCTTC. The J gene is TRBJ2-1, the V gene TRBV18; a possible D gene is TRBD2 (5 bases). V shed 3 bases and J shed 8 bases, with 11 bases lying between them. The CDR3 consists of 13 residues. CDR1 and CDR2 from the germline V gene are KGHSH and LQKENI.

The chain joins TRBV7-2 to TRBJ1-2; D is possibly TRBD1 (6 bases). V lost 6 bases to trimming and J lost 8 bases, with 16 bases between them. CDR1 and CDR2 from the germline V gene are SGHTA and FQGNSA. The CDR3 is made up of 13 amino acids. The CDR3 nucleotides are TGTGCCAGCAGTGCTACAGGGAGTCGGGGCTACACCTTC. Amino acid sequence: CASSATGSRGYTF. Using reference TRBV7-2 and TRBJ1-2 for the parts outside the CDR3, the full variable domain is GAGVSQSPSNKVTEKGKDVELRCDPISGHTALYWYRQSLGQGLEFLIYFQGNSAPDKSGLPSDRFSAERTGGSVSTLTIQRTQQEDSAVYLCASSATGSRGYTFGSGTRLTVV.

The V and J genes are TRBV3-1 (or the pseudogene TRBV3-2) and TRBJ1-5; D unclear. The length of the CDR3 is 14 residues. Per the germline V gene, CDR1 is LGHDT and CDR2 is YNNKEL (reference sequence). Trimming cost V 1 base and J 3 bases, with 7 bases left between them. CDR3 region: CASSQGRDNQPQHF. The CDR3 DNA reads TGTGCCAGCAGCCAAGGGAGGGACAATCAGCCCCAGCATTTT.

The J gene is TRBJ1-6, the V gene TRBV7-9; TRBD1 matches 8 bases. CDR3 size: 13 residues. Germline V gene data show CDR1 as SEHNR and CDR2 as FQNEAQ (reference sequence). Trimming removed 5 bases from V and 8 bases from J; junction bases left unmatched: 2. The CDR3 loop is CASSQTGDSPLHF. CDR3 in DNA: TGTGCCAGCAGCCAGACAGGGGATTCACCCCTCCACTTT.

The chain couples TRBV7-3 to TRBJ2-1, with D maybe TRBD1 (5 bases). V was pared by 2 bases and J by 4 bases, with 12 bases between. The germline V gene encodes CDR1 SGHTA and CDR2 FQGTGA. The CDR3 has 15 residues. The CDR3 nucleotides read TGTGCCAGCAGCTTACAGGGCGACATATACAATGAGCAGTTCTTC. Encoded protein: CASSLQGDIYNEQFF.